This T cell receptor beta chain derives from a study of cytomegalovirus exposure and HLA in healthy donors. CDR3 length: 15 residues. Trimming removed 2 bases from V and 10 bases from J, with 15 bases in between. Looked up from germline, CDR1 is SNHLY and CDR2 is FYNNEI. Primers for the PCR totalled 60 Vbeta and 13 Jbeta. Assay: immunoSEQ multiplex PCR; the TCRdb copy retains only in-frame clones and omits some. Here the sample spans some 160,000 clones, almost 80% being singletons. Sequencing was carried out using PBMCs. The chain employs TRBV2 and TRBJ1-6; perhaps TRBD1 as D (5 bases). The receptor's source is a woman in her 30s in good health and CMV-seronegative. The CDR3 sequence: CASSENRGPSSPLHF. The CDR3 DNA follows: TGTGCCAGCAGTGAAAATAGGGGCCCATCATCACCCCTCCACTTT.